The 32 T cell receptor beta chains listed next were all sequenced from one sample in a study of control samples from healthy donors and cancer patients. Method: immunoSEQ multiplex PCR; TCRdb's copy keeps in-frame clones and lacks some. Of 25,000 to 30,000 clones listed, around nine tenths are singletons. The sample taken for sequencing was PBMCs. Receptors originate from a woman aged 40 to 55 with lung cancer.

CDR3 in amino acids: CATTAGPNTDTQYF. CDR3 bases: TGTGCGACGACAGCGGGCCCGAACACAGATACGCAGTATTTT. V usage is TRBV30 and J usage is TRBJ2-3; TRBD2 might be the D (6 bases). This CDR3 region has 14 residues. The germline V gene has CDR1 GTSNPN and CDR2 SVGIG (reference sequence).

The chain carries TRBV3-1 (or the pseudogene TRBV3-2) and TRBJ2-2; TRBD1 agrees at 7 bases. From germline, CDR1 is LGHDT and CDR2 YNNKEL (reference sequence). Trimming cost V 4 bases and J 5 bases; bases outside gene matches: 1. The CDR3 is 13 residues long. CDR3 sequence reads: CASSRRGTGELFF. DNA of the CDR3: TGTGCCAGCAGCCGCAGGGGGACCGGGGAGCTGTTTTTT.

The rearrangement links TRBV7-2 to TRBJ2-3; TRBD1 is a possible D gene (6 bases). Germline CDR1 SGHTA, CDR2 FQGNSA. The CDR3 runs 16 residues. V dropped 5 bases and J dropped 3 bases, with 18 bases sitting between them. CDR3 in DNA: TGTGCCAGCAGCCCCCAGACCGGGACAAGAACAGATACGCAGTATTTT. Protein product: CASSPQTGTRTDTQYF.

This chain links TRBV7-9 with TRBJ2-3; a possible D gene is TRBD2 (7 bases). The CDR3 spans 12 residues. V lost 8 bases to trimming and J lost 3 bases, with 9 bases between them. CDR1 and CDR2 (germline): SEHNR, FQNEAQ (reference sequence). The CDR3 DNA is TGTGCCAGCGGGGGGGCTACAGATACGCAGTATTTT. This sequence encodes CASGGATDTQYF. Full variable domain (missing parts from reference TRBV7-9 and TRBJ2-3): DTGVSQNPRHKITKRGQNVTFRCDPISEHNRLYWYRQTLGQGPEFLTYFQNEAQLEKSRLLSDRFSAERPKGSFSTLEIQRTEQGDSAMYLCASGGATDTQYFGPGTRLTVL.

CDR3 DNA sequence: TGTGCCAGCAGGCCACAGGGGGCTCGGCAATTCTATGGCTACACCTTC. Protein product: CASRPQGARQFYGYTF. The chain combines TRBV5-4 with TRBJ1-2; 9 nucleotides line up with TRBD1. The germline V gene encodes CDR1 SGHNT and CDR2 YYREEE (reference sequence). V was pared by 5 bases and J by 4 bases, with 12 bases of the junction left unmatched. The CDR3 is made up of 16 amino acids.

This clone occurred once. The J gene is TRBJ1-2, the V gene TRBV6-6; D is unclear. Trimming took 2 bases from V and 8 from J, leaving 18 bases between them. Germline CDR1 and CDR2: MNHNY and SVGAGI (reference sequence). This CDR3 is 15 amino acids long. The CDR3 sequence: CASSYRSEFLQGYTF. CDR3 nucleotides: TGTGCCAGCAGTTACCGGTCGGAGTTCCTTCAAGGCTACACCTTC.

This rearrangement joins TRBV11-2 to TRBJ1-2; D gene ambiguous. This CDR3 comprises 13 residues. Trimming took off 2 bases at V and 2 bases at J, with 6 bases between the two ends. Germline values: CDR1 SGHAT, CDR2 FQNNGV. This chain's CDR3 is CASSLRPNYGYTF. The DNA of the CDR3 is TGTGCCAGCAGCTTAAGACCAAACTATGGCTACACCTTC.

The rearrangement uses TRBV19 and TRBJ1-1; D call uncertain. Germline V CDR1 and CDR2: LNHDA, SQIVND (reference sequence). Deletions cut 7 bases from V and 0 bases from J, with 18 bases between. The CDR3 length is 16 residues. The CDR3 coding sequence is TGTGCCAGTACGCTTCGGCAGGAAAGCATGAACACTGAAGCTTTCTTT. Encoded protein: CASTLRQESMNTEAFF.

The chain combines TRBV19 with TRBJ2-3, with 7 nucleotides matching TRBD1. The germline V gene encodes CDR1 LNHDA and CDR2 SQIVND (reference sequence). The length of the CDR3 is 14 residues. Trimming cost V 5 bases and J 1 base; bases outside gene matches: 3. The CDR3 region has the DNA TGTGCCAGTAGTGAGGGGGCCGGCACAGATACGCAGTATTTT. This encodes CASSEGAGTDTQYF.

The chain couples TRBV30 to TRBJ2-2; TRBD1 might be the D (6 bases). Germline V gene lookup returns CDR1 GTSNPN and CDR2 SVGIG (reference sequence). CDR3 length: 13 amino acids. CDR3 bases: TGTAGTATGACGGGCAGGGGATACGGGGAGCTGTTTTTT. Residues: CSMTGRGYGELFF.

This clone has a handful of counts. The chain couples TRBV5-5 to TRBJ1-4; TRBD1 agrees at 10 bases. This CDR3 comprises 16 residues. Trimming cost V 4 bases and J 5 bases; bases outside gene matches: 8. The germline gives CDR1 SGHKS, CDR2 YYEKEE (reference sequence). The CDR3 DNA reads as TGTGCCAGCAGCCCGACCCCGGGACAGGGGAATGAAAAACTGTTTTTT. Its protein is CASSPTPGQGNEKLFF.

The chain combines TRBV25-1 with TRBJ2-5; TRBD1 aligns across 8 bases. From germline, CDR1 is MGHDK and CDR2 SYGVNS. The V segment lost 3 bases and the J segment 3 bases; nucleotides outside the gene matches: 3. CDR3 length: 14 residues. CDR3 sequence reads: CASSDAGGKETQYF. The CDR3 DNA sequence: TGTGCCAGCAGTGACGCAGGGGGCAAAGAGACCCAGTACTTC.

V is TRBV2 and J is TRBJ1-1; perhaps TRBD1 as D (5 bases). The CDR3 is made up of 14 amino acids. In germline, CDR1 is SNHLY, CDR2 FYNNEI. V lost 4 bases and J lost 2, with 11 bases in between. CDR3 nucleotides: TGTGCCAGCAGTGTTGGGGGGAGAAACACTGAAGCTTTCTTT. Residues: CASSVGGRNTEAFF.

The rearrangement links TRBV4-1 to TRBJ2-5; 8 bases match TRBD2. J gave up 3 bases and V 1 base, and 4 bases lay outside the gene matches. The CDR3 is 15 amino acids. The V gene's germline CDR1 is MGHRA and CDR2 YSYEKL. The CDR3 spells CASSQGGSGEETQYF. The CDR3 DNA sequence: TGCGCCAGCAGCCAAGGGGGTAGCGGGGAAGAGACCCAGTACTTC.

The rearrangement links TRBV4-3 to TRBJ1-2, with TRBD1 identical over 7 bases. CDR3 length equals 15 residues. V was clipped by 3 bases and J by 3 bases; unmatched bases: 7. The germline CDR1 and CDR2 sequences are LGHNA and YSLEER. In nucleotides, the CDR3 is TGCGCCAGCAGCCAGGGGGACAGATCCCACTATGGCTACACCTTC. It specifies CASSQGDRSHYGYTF.

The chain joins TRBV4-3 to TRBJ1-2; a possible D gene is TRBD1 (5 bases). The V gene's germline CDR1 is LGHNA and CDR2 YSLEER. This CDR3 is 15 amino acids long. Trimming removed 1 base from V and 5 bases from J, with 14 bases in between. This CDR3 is CASSQGGQGSYGYTF. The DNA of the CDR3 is TGCGCCAGCAGCCAAGGAGGGCAGGGTTCATATGGCTACACCTTC.

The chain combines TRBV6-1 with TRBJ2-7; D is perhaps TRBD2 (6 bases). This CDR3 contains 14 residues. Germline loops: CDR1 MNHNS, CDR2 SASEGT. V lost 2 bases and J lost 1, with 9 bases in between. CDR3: CASSEPGESYEQYF. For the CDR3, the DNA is TGTGCCAGCAGTGAACCGGGGGAATCCTACGAGCAGTACTTC.

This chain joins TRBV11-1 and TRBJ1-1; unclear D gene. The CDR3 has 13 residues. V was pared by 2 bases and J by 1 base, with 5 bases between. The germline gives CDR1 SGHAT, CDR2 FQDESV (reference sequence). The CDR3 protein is CASSLIENTEAFF. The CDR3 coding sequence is TGTGCCAGCAGCTTAATTGAGAACACTGAAGCTTTCTTT.

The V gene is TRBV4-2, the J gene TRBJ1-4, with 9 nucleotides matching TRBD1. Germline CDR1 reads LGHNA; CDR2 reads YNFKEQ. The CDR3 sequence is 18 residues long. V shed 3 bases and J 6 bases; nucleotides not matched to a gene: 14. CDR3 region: CASSQSFTATGGYEKLFF. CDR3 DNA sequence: TGTGCCAGCAGCCAGTCATTTACAGCGACAGGGGGGTATGAAAAACTGTTTTTT.

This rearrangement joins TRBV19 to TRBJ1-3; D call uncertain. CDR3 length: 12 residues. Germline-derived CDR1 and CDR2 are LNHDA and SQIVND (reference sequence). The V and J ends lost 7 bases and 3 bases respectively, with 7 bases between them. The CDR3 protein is CASIAGGNTIYF. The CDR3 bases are TGTGCCAGTATCGCGGGTGGAAACACCATATATTTT. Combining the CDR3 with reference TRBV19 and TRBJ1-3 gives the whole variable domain DGGITQSPKYLFRKEGQNVTLSCEQNLNHDAMYWYRQDPGQGLRLIYYSQIVNDFQKGDIAEGYSVSREKKESFPLTVTSAQKNPTAFYLCASIAGGNTIYFGEGSWLTVV.

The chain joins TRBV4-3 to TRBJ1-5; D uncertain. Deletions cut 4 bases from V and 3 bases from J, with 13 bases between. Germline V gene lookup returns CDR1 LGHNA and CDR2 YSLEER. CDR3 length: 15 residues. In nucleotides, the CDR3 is TGCGCCAGCAGCCTCACCACGGGAAACAATCAGCCCCAGCATTTT. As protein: CASSLTTGNNQPQHF.

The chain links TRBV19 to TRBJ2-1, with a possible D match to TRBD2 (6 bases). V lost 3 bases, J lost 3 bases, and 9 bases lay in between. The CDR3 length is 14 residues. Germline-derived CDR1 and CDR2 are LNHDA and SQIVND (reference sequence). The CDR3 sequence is CASSMGGSYNEQFF. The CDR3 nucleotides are TGTGCCAGTAGTATGGGAGGAAGCTACAATGAGCAGTTCTTC.

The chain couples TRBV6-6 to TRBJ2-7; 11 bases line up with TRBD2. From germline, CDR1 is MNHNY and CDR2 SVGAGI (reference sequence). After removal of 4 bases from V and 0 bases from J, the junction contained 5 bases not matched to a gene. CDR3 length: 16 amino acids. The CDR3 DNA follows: TGTGCCAGCAGTTCCCCGGGACTAGCGGACTCCTACGAGCAGTACTTC. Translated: CASSSPGLADSYEQYF.

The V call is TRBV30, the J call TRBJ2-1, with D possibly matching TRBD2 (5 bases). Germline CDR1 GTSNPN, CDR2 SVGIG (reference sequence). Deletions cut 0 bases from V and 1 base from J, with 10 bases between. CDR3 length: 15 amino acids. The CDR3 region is CAWSVLAGSYNEQFF. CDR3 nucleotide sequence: TGTGCCTGGAGTGTACTGGCGGGTTCCTACAATGAGCAGTTCTTC.

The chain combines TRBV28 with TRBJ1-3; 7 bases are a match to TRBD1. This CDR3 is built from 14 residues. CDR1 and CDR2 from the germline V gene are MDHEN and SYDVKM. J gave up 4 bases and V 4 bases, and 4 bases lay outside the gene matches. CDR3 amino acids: CASSSQGVGNTIYF. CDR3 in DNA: TGTGCCAGCAGTTCCCAGGGGGTCGGAAACACCATATATTTT.

The CDR3 region is CSVGGGQDTGELFF. For the CDR3, the DNA is TGCAGCGTTGGGGGGGGGCAGGACACCGGGGAGCTGTTTTTT. V is TRBV29-1 and J is TRBJ2-2; a weak D match, TRBD2 (7 bases). V lost 4 bases, J lost 3 bases, and 12 bases lay in between. The CDR3 has 14 amino acids. In germline, CDR1 is SQVTM, CDR2 ANQGSEA.

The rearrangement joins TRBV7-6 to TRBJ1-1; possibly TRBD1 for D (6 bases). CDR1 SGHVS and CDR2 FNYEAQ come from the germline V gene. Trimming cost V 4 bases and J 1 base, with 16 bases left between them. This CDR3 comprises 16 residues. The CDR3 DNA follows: TGTGCCAGCAGCTCAAGAAAGGCGACAGGGAACACTGAAGCTTTCTTT. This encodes CASSSRKATGNTEAFF.

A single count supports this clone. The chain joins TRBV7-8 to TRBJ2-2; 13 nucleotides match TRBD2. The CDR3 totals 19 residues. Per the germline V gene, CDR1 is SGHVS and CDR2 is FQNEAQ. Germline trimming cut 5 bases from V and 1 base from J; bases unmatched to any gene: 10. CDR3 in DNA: TGTGCCAGCAGCCACGCTCGACTAGCGGGGGGAAAGAACACCGGGGAGCTGTTTTTT. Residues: CASSHARLAGGKNTGELFF.

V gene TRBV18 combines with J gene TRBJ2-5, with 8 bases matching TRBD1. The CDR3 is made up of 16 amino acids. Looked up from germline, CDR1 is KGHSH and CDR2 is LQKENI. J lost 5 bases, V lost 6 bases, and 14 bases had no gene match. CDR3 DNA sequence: TGTGCCAGCTCCCCCACCGGCGGACAGGGCAGGGAGACCCAGTACTTC. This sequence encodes CASSPTGGQGRETQYF.

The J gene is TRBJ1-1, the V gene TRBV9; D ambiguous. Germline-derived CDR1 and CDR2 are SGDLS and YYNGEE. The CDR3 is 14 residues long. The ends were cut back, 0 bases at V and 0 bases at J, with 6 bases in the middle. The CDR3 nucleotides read TGTGCCAGCAGCGTAGCCCGGGTGAACACTGAAGCTTTCTTT. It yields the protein CASSVARVNTEAFF.

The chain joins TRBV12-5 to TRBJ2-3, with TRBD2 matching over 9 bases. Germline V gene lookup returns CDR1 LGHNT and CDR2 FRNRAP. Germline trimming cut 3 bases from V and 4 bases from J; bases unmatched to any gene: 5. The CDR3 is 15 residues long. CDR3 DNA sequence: TGTGCTAGTGGTTTAAGCGGGGGGTTCTCAGATACGCAGTATTTT. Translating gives CASGLSGGFSDTQYF.

The CDR3 DNA is TGTGCCAGCAGTCCCCCTGGTGCAGGGTCGGTCAAAAACATTCAGTACTTC. Translating gives CASSPPGAGSVKNIQYF. The chain combines TRBV28 with TRBJ2-4; maybe TRBD1 (5 bases). The CDR3 consists of 17 residues. Germline assignment: CDR1 MDHEN and CDR2 SYDVKM. With 5 bases removed from V and 3 bases from J, the gap between germline ends came to 20 bases.